The 8 T cell receptor beta chains below come from one sample, sequenced in a study of CD8 T cells in ankylosing spondylitis. In TCRdb, the 5' RACE reads were re-called with MiXCR into one record per CDR3 protein. Altogether approximately 42,000 distinct CDR3 sequences are present, 8% to 13% being singletons, with the ten largest covering roughly 1.3%. Sequenced material: blood, either unsorted or a sorted T cell fraction (not recorded which). The source is a male donor with ankylosing spondylitis or in good health (not recorded which).

This clonotype was seen a handful of times. The chain carries TRBV6-5 and TRBJ2-7; the D call may be TRBD1 or TRBD2 (5 bases each). The CDR3 consists of 17 residues. Germline V CDR1 and CDR2: MNHEY, SVGAGI. The V end lost 0 bases, the J end lost 6 bases, and 21 bases lay between the germline ends. Here the CDR3 DNA reads TGTGCCAGCAGTTACTCGCCCCGGGACCACTTACCCTCCGAGCAGTACTTC. It encodes CASSYSPRDHLPSEQYF.

This clonotype was seen at least ten times. The J gene is TRBJ1-2, the V gene TRBV20-1; 9 nucleotides align to TRBD1. The CDR3 is made up of 14 amino acids. Germline V gives CDR1 DFQATT, CDR2 SNEGSKA (reference sequence). The J segment lost 8 bases and the V segment lost 3 bases, leaving 10 bases of the junction unmatched. CDR3 bases: TGCAGTGCTAGCCAGGGACAGGGTCTCTACGGCTACACCTTC. Protein product: CSASQGQGLYGYTF.

This clonotype has a count of ten or more. The chain joins TRBV21-1 to TRBJ1-1; the table names TRBD1, a call not compared with the DNA. TRBV21-1 is reported as a pseudogene. The CDR3 runs 15 residues. For the CDR3, the DNA is TGTGCCAGCAGTCAAAGGGGGGTCAGGGACACTGAAGCTTTCTTT. This codes for CASSQRGVRDTEAFF.

The genes are TRBV11-2 and TRBJ2-7; possible D gene TRBD2, 6 bases. The V end was cut by 6 bases, the J end by 4 bases, with 13 bases between. The CDR3 loop spans 13 amino acids. Per the germline V gene, CDR1 is SGHAT and CDR2 is FQNNGV. The CDR3 protein is CASRGLFEYEQYF. The CDR3 coding sequence is TGTGCCAGCAGGGGACTTTTCGAGTACGAGCAGTACTTC. Full variable domain (outside the CDR3, taken from reference TRBV11-2 and TRBJ2-7): EAGVAQSPRYKIIEKRQSVAFWCNPISGHATLYWYQQILGQGPKLLIQFQNNGVVDDSQLPKDRFSAERLKGVDSTLKIQPAKLEDSAVYLCASRGLFEYEQYFGPGTRLTVT.

This clonotype was counted many times. The rearrangement uses TRBV5-1 and TRBJ1-6; possible D gene TRBD1, 6 bases. Per germline, CDR1 SGHRS and CDR2 YFSETQ. The CDR3 extends over 15 amino acids. Between the trimmed V and J ends, which lost 4 bases and 7 bases, there was a span of 15 bases. CDR3 region: CASSADRTGNSPLHF. CDR3 DNA sequence: TGCGCCAGCAGCGCTGACAGGACTGGGAATTCACCCCTCCACTTT.

This clonotype was detected a few times. The V gene is TRBV11-2, the J gene TRBJ2-1, with TRBD1 matching 9 bases. This CDR3 is built from 14 residues. Germline CDR1 is SGHAT and CDR2 is FQNNGV. V was clipped by 4 bases and J by 8 bases; unmatched bases: 6. CDR3 residues: CASSSWTGAHEQFF. The CDR3 DNA sequence: TGTGCCAGCAGCTCTTGGACAGGGGCCCATGAGCAGTTCTTC.

This clonotype was seen at least ten times. J is TRBJ1-5 and V is TRBV5-1; possible D gene TRBD1, 5 bases. CDR1 and CDR2 from the germline V gene are SGHRS and YFSETQ. V lost 2 bases and J 5 bases, leaving 8 bases between the germline ends. CDR3 size: 13 residues. CDR3 DNA sequence: TGCGCCAGCAGCTTTGGAGGGGATCAGCCCCAGCATTTT. This encodes CASSFGGDQPQHF.

The chain uses TRBV29-1 and TRBJ1-1; a weak D match, TRBD1 (5 bases). V lost 3 bases, J lost 6 bases, and 14 bases lay in between. The germline CDR1 and CDR2 sequences are SQVTM and ANQGSEA. The CDR3 is made up of 13 amino acids. DNA for the CDR3: TGCAGCGTTGAGGTCGGGGGGAATGCTGAAGCTTTCTTT. Translating it yields CSVEVGGNAEAFF.